Each of the 21 T cell receptor beta chains below was sequenced from the same sample in a study of T cell responses to AZD1222 COVID-19 vaccine (dated by TCRdb to about 2021). The time point tag for this specimen amounts to: about 28 days (+/-7) after the second vaccine dose. Library preparation used the immunoSEQ multiplex PCR assay. TCRdb limited this immuneACCESS table to in-frame rearrangements with V and J called. A share of clones is missing; checked studies link under half to unresolved V genes, and the rest is unexplained. Across this sample there are just under 150,000 clones, with just over 85% seen only once. In total, the top ten clones hold approximately 4.7% of the sample. The specimen comprised peripheral blood, sampled 28 days after the second AZD1222 dose. The receptors originated from an adult who received the AZD1222 COVID-19 vaccine.

V gene TRBV5-1 combines with J gene TRBJ1-2, with TRBD1 as a possible D gene (5 bases). Trimming cost V 0 bases and J 6 bases, with 12 bases left between them. The germline V gene encodes CDR1 SGHRS and CDR2 YFSETQ. The CDR3 covers 14 residues. The CDR3 nucleotides read TGCGCCAGCAGCTTGGAGGGTGAAGGGGATGGCTACACCTTC. Amino acid sequence: CASSLEGEGDGYTF.

The rearrangement joins TRBV2 to TRBJ2-7; D tentatively fits TRBD1 or TRBD2 (5 bases each). The CDR3 spans 14 residues. The germline gives CDR1 SNHLY, CDR2 FYNNEI. Trimming cost V 3 bases and J 6 bases, with 15 bases left between them. The CDR3 protein is CASSDGTHSTEQYF. CDR3 DNA sequence: TGTGCCAGCAGTGATGGGACCCACTCGACCGAGCAGTACTTC. Drawing the rest from reference TRBV2 and TRBJ2-7, the complete variable domain is EPEVTQTPSHQVTQMGQEVILRCVPISNHLYFYWYRQILGQKVEFLVSFYNNEISEKSEIFDDQFSVERPDGSNFTLKIRSTKLEDSAMYFCASSDGTHSTEQYFGPGTRLTVT.

The chain links TRBV30 to TRBJ2-2, with no clear D. This CDR3 has 15 amino acids. Trimming removed 2 bases at V and 1 base at J, with 11 bases between. Germline loops: CDR1 GTSNPN, CDR2 SVGIG (reference sequence). CDR3 in amino acids: CAWSRAVVNTGELFF. In DNA, the CDR3 is TGTGCCTGGAGTCGGGCAGTCGTGAACACCGGGGAGCTGTTTTTT. The whole variable domain, remainder taken from reference TRBV30 and TRBJ2-2, is SQTIHQWPATLVQPVGSPLSLECTVEGTSNPNLYWYRQAAGRGLQLLFYSVGIGQISSEVPQNLSASRPQDRQFILSSKKLLLSDSGFYLCAWSRAVVNTGELFFGEGSRLTVL.

A few counts support this clone. The chain employs TRBV7-2 and TRBJ2-7, with 7 bases identical to TRBD1. Germline-derived CDR1 and CDR2 are SGHTA and FQGNSA. J was trimmed by 4 bases and V by 1 base; bases with no gene match: 4. CDR3 length equals 14 residues. The chain's CDR3 is CASSLEGAEYEQYF. CDR3 bases: TGTGCCAGCAGCTTAGAGGGGGCCGAGTACGAGCAGTACTTC.

The chain uses TRBV5-3 and TRBJ2-7; 8 bases line up with TRBD2. TRBV5-3 is an ORF; its function is uncertain. Germline trimming cut 2 bases from V and 4 bases from J; bases unmatched to any gene: 5. The CDR3 runs to 14 residues. CDR3 protein: CARSLAGDYYEQYF. Here the CDR3 DNA reads TGTGCCAGAAGCTTAGCGGGAGATTATTACGAGCAGTACTTC.

This sequence joins TRBV14 and TRBJ2-3; 7 bases fit TRBD2. Germline CDR1 and CDR2: SGHDN and FVKESK. Germline trimming cut 1 base from V and 4 bases from J; bases unmatched to any gene: 5. The CDR3 is 15 amino acids. The CDR3 reads CASSQVGGVPDTQYF. The CDR3 DNA reads as TGTGCCAGCAGCCAAGTTGGGGGGGTGCCAGATACGCAGTATTTT.

The chain couples TRBV18 to TRBJ1-1, with 9 positions matching TRBD1. The germline V gene encodes CDR1 KGHSH and CDR2 LQKENI. J gave up 4 bases and V 3 bases, and 3 bases lay outside the gene matches. This CDR3 has 14 residues. The CDR3 protein is CASSPGQGLTEAFF. The CDR3 coding sequence is TGTGCCAGCTCACCGGGACAGGGACTCACTGAAGCTTTCTTT.

J is TRBJ2-3 and V is TRBV12-5, with 14 bases lining up with TRBD2. Trimming removed 5 bases from V and 0 bases from J; junction bases left unmatched: 4. This CDR3 spans 17 amino acids. CDR1 and CDR2 (germline): LGHNT, FRNRAP. This CDR3 reads CASGPGLAGVSTDTQYF. CDR3 nucleotides: TGTGCTAGTGGTCCGGGACTAGCGGGGGTTAGCACAGATACGCAGTATTTT.

J is TRBJ2-2 and V is TRBV6-5, with a tentative D call TRBD2 (7 bases). With 6 bases removed from V and 2 bases from J, the gap between germline ends came to 13 bases. The CDR3 covers 15 residues. Per germline, CDR1 MNHEY and CDR2 SVGAGI. As DNA, the CDR3 is TGTGCCAGCAGGCAACGGGGGGCTAACACCGGGGAGCTGTTTTTT. Translation: CASRQRGANTGELFF.

The chain uses TRBV9 and TRBJ1-1; D might be TRBD1 (6 bases). The ends were cut back, 2 bases at V and 8 bases at J, with 16 bases in the middle. The CDR3 consists of 14 residues. The germline gives CDR1 SGDLS, CDR2 YYNGEE. CDR3 sequence reads: CASSVEQGSAEAFF. CDR3 coding DNA: TGTGCCAGCAGCGTTGAACAGGGATCGGCCGAAGCTTTCTTT.

V and J are TRBV6-5 and TRBJ1-2, with 8 bases that match TRBD1. The CDR3 contains 14 residues. CDR1 and CDR2 (germline): MNHEY, SVGAGI. After removal of 8 bases from V and 7 bases from J, the junction contained 12 bases not matched to a gene. CDR3 sequence reads: CASSNPSGGRGYTF. CDR3 bases: TGTGCCAGCTCGAACCCTTCAGGGGGCCGTGGCTACACCTTC.

The chain is built from TRBV5-1 and TRBJ2-3; no clear D gene. Germline V gene sequence: CDR1 SGHRS, CDR2 YFSETQ. Trimming shortened V by 4 bases and J by 5 bases, and 11 bases separated the two germline ends. The CDR3 length is 13 residues. CDR3 region: CASSRSLEDTQYF. In DNA form, the CDR3 reads TGCGCCAGCAGCCGTTCTCTAGAAGATACGCAGTATTTT.

The gene calls are TRBV6-1 and TRBJ1-3; no definite D call. V was shortened by 3 bases and J by 0 bases, with 6 bases between the two germline ends. In germline, CDR1 is MNHNS, CDR2 SASEGT. The CDR3 is 14 residues long. Here the CDR3 DNA reads TGTGCCAGCAGTGAGCACAGCTCTGGAAACACCATATATTTT. It is translated as CASSEHSSGNTIYF.

This clone was detected a few times. At the DNA level, this CDR3 is encoded by other sequences in the same sample as well. V is TRBV18 and J is TRBJ2-7, with 8 bases lining up with TRBD1. Looked up from germline, CDR1 is KGHSH and CDR2 is LQKENI. Trimming took 3 bases from V and 2 from J; bases not matched to a gene: 3. The CDR3 length is 14 residues. The CDR3: CASSPGTGPYEQYF. The DNA of the CDR3 is TGTGCCAGCTCACCCGGGACAGGACCCTACGAGCAGTACTTC.

The chain has TRBV5-1 and TRBJ2-3; no definite D call. Germline V CDR1 and CDR2: SGHRS, YFSETQ. This CDR3 has 15 residues. V was pared by 1 base and J by 2 bases, with 11 bases between. The CDR3 reads CASSLSQLLTDTQYF. For the CDR3, the DNA is TGCGCCAGCAGCTTGAGCCAGTTACTCACAGATACGCAGTATTTT.

V and J are TRBV18 and TRBJ1-6; D might be TRBD1 (5 bases). The germline gives CDR1 KGHSH, CDR2 LQKENI. V dropped 1 base and J dropped 8 bases, with 15 bases sitting between them. The length of the CDR3 is 16 residues. The CDR3 loop is CASSPQGRVTDSPLHF. CDR3 nucleotides: TGTGCCAGCTCACCACAGGGGCGCGTTACGGATTCACCCCTCCACTTT.

V and J are TRBV3-1 (or the pseudogene TRBV3-2) and TRBJ2-7, with a possible D match to TRBD2 (5 bases). The CDR3 totals 15 residues. Germline V gene sequence: CDR1 LGHDT, CDR2 YNNKEL (reference sequence). The V end was cut by 4 bases, the J end by 0 bases, with 13 bases between. This CDR3 reads CASSPAGGSSYEQYF. DNA of the CDR3: TGTGCCAGCAGCCCTGCCGGTGGGAGCTCCTACGAGCAGTACTTC.

As regards this clone: This clone may be a read error of a much larger clone one base away. V is TRBV6-5 and J is TRBJ1-1; no definite D call. The V end lost 4 bases, the J end lost 5 bases, and 5 bases lay between the germline ends. The germline V gene encodes CDR1 MNHEY and CDR2 SVGAGI. CDR3 length: 11 amino acids. The chain's CDR3 is CASSSGTEAFF. CDR3 in DNA: TGTGCCAGCAGTTCGGGAACTGAAGCTTTCTTT.

This rearrangement joins TRBV19 to TRBJ1-5; D is undetermined. CDR3 length equals 15 residues. The V and J ends lost 0 bases and 4 bases respectively, with 10 bases between them. Per germline, CDR1 LNHDA and CDR2 SQIVND (reference sequence). The CDR3 region is CASSIDWSGNQPQHF. Written as DNA, the CDR3 is TGTGCCAGTAGTATAGATTGGTCCGGGAATCAGCCCCAGCATTTT.

V usage is TRBV10-2 and J usage is TRBJ2-7; TRBD2 is a possible D gene (5 bases). Deletions cut 6 bases from V and 1 base from J, with 10 bases between. The CDR3 is 13 residues long. Germline V gives CDR1 WSHSY, CDR2 SAAADI. CDR3 bases: TGCGCCAGCAGCGAGGACTGGTCCTACGAGCAGTACTTC. This gives the protein CASSEDWSYEQYF.

This sequence joins TRBV19 and TRBJ1-1; possibly TRBD1 for D (6 bases). The CDR3 consists of 14 residues. CDR1 is LNHDA and CDR2 is SQIVND in the germline V gene (reference sequence). V lost 6 bases and J 5 bases, leaving 16 bases between the germline ends. CDR3 nucleotide sequence: TGTGCCAGTAGGACTACAGGGTTGAGGACTGAAGCTTTCTTT. It encodes CASRTTGLRTEAFF.